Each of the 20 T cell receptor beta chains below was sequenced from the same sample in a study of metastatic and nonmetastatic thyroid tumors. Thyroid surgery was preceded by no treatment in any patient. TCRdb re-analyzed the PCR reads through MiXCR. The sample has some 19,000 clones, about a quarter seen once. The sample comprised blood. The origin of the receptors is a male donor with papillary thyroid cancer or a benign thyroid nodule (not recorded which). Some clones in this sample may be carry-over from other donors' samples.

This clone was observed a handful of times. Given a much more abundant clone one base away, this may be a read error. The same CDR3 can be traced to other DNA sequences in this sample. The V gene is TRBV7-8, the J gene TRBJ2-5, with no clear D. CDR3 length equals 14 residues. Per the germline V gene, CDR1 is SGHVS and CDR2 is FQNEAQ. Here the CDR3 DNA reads TGTGCCAGCAGCGTGACACCCGCTCAAGAGACACAGTACTTC. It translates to CASSVTPAQETQYF.

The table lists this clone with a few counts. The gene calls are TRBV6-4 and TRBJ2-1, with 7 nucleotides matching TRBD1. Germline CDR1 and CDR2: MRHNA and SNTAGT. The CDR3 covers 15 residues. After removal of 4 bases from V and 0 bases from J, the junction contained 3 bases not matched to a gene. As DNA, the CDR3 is TGTGCCAGCAGTGCGACAGGGAACTCCTACAATGAGCAGTTCTTC. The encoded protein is CASSATGNSYNEQFF.

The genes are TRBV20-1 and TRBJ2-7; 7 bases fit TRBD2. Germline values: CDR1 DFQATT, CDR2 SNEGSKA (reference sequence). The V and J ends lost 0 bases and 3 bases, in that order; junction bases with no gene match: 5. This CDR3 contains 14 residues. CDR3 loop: CSAREVERDYEQYF. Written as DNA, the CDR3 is TGCAGTGCTAGAGAGGTCGAGCGGGACTACGAGCAGTACTTC.

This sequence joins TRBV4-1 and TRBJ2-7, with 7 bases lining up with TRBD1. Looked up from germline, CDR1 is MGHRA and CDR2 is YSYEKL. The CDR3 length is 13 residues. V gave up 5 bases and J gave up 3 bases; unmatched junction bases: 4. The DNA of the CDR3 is TGCGCCAGCAGCTTCCGGGACAGCTACGAGCAGTACTTC. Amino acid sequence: CASSFRDSYEQYF.

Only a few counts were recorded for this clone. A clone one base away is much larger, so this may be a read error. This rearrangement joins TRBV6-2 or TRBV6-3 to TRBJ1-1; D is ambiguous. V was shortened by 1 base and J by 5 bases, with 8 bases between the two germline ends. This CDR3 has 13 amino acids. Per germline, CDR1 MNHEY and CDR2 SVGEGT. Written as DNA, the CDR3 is TGTGCCAGCAGTTACTGGGGAGGGACTGAAGCTTTCTTT. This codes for CASSYWGGTEAFF.

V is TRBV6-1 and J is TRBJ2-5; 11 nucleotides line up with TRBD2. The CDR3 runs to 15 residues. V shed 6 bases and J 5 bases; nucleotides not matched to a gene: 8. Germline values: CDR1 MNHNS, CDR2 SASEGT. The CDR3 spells CASSNSGRARETQYF. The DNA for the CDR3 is TGTGCCAGCAGCAATAGCGGGAGGGCCAGGGAGACCCAGTACTTC.

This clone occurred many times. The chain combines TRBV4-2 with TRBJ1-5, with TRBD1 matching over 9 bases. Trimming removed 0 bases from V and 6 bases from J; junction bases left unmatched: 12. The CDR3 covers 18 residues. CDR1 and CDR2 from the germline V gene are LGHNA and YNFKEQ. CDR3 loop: CASSQEQGAGIEGQPQHF. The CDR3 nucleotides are TGTGCCAGCAGCCAAGAACAGGGGGCTGGTATTGAGGGTCAGCCCCAGCATTTT.

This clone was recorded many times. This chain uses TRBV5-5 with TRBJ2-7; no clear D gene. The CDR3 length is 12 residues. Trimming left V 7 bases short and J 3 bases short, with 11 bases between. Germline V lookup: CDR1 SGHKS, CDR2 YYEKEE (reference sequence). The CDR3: CASRDLGYEQYF. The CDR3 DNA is TGTGCCAGCCGAGATTTGGGCTACGAGCAGTACTTC.

The CDR3 region has the DNA TGTGCCAGCAGCGTAGAAAGCGTGGGTTCACCCCTCCACTTT. Translated, it gives CASSVESVGSPLHF. The chain joins TRBV9 to TRBJ1-6; D is undetermined. Germline V gene lookup returns CDR1 SGDLS and CDR2 YYNGEE. V gave up 0 bases and J gave up 9 bases, with 10 bases separating them. The CDR3 is 14 residues long. Supplemented by reference TRBV9 and TRBJ1-6, the full variable domain reads DSGVTQTPKHLITATGQRVTLRCSPRSGDLSVYWYQQSLDQGLQFLIQYYNGEERAKGNILERFSAQQFPDLHSELNLSSLELGDSALYFCASSVESVGSPLHFGNGTRLTVT.

The CDR3 coding sequence is TGCAGTGCTAGATTGGCCGGGAAGGGGGATCAGCCCCAGCATTTT. This sequence encodes CSARLAGKGDQPQHF. V is TRBV20-1 and J is TRBJ1-5; D is possibly TRBD1 (6 bases). The CDR3 is made up of 15 amino acids. Trimming took 2 bases from V and 5 from J, leaving 16 bases between them. Germline lookup yields CDR1 DFQATT and CDR2 SNEGSKA (reference sequence).

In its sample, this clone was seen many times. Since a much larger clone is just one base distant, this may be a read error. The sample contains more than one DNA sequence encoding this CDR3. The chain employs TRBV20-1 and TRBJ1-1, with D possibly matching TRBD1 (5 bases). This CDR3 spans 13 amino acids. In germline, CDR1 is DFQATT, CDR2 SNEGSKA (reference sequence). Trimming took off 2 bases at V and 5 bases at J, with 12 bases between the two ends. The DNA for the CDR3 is TGCAGTGCTAGAAGGGACCCGAATACTGAAGCTTTCTTT. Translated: CSARRDPNTEAFF.

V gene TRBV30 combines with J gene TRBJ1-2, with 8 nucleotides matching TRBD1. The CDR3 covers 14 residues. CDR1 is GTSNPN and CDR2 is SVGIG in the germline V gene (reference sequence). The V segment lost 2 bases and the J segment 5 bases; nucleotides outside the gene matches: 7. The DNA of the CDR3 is TGTGCCTGGAGTACCGGACAGGGTTATTATGGCTACACCTTC. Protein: CAWSTGQGYYGYTF.

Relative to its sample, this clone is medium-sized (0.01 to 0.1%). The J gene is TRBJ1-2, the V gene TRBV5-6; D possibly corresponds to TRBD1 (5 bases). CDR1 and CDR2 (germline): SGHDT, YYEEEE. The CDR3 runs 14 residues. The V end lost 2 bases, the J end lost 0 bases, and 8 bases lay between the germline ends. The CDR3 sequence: CASSFGTANYGYTF. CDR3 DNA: TGTGCCAGCAGCTTCGGGACCGCTAACTATGGCTACACCTTC.

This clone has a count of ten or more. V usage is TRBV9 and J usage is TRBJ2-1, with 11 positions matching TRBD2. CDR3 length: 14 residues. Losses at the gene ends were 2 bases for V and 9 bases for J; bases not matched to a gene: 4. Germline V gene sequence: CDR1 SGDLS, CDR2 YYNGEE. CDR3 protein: CASSVSGRAGEQFF. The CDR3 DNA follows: TGTGCCAGCAGCGTTAGCGGGAGGGCTGGTGAGCAGTTCTTC.

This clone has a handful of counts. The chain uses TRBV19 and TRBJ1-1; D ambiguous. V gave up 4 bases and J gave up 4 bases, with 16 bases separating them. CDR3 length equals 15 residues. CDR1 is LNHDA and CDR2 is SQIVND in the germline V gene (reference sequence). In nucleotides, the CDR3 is TGTGCCAGTAGTACCCCCAAGAGGGTCGTCACTGAAGCTTTCTTT. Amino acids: CASSTPKRVVTEAFF.

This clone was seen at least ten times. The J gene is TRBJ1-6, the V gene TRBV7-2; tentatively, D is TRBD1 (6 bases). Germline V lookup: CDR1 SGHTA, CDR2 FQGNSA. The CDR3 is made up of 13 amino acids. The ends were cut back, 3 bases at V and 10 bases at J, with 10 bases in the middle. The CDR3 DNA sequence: TGTGCCAGCAGCTTGACAGGAGAATCACCCCTCCACTTT. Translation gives CASSLTGESPLHF. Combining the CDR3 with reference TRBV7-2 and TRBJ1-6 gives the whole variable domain GAGVSQSPSNKVTEKGKDVELRCDPISGHTALYWYRQSLGQGLEFLIYFQGNSAPDKSGLPSDRFSAERTGGSVSTLTIQRTQQEDSAVYLCASSLTGESPLHFGNGTRLTVT.

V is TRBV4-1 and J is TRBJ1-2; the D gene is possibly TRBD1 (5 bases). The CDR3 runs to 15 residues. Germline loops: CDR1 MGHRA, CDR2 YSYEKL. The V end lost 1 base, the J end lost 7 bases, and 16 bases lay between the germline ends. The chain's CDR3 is CASSQGGGFLCGYTF. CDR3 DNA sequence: TGCGCCAGCAGCCAAGGGGGCGGGTTCCTTTGTGGCTACACCTTC.

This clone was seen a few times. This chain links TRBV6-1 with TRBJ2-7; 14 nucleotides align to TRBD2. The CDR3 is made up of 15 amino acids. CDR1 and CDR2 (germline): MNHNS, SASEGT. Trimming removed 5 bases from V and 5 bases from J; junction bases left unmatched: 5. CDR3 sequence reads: CASSSGLAGGHEQYF. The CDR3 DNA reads TGTGCCAGCAGTTCAGGACTAGCGGGAGGTCACGAGCAGTACTTC.

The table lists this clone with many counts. The CDR3 loop reads CASSGTLQETQYF. The CDR3 coding sequence is TGTGCCAGCTCAGGGACACTACAAGAGACCCAGTACTTC. V and J are TRBV18 and TRBJ2-5; TRBD1 might be the D (6 bases). Trimming shortened V by 5 bases and J by 2 bases, and 9 bases separated the two germline ends. This CDR3 comprises 13 residues. Germline CDR1 KGHSH, CDR2 LQKENI.

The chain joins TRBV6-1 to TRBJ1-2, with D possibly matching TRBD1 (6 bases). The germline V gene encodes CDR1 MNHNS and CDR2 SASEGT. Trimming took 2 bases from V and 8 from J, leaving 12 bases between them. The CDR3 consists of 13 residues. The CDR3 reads CASSETDRGGYTF. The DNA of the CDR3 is TGTGCCAGCAGTGAAACGGACAGAGGAGGCTACACCTTC.